This TCR beta chain was obtained from a study of blood T cell repertoires in COVID-19 (TCRdb year 2020). For the wider study: Samples covering the acute and convalescent phases of COVID-19 were provided by collaborators in the United States, Italy and Spain. The material from the prospective study consisted of cDNA or gDNA derived from T cells, B-cell-depleted T cells, or PBMCs. Deeply sampled blood TCRbeta repertoires from subjects exposed to, actively infected with, or recovered from COVID-19 were included in the dataset. The repertoires were released in a freely available public database meant as a resource for research on the immune response to SARS-CoV-2. Samples came from the ongoing ImmuneRACE study (first 160 participants) plus 1,254 subjects from 6 global collaborators. A de-identified subject ID, COVID-19 status, age in years and sex were almost always included in the sample metadata. Where available, HLA class I and class II types were taken from metadata supplied by the sample provider and were not determined by assay-based typing. What the work shows at the level of the full study, not this receptor alone: The quantity of clinical and demographic metadata differed by source and by participant and was supplied without curation.

From cysteine to phenylalanine, the CDR3 is 15 amino acids long. The only DNA kept is the CDR3, 45 bases in frame from the first base. Trimming costs V 1 base and J 0 bases, and their ends lie 10 bases apart. Via the germline V gene, CDR1 is SGHNT and CDR2 YENEEA. For this clone: There is no known antigen for this receptor. No quality values exist for individual bases; no much larger clone is one base distant.

The immunoSEQ Assay, a bias-controlled multiplex PCR, was used to amplify TCRbeta CDR3 regions from genomic DNA. The original pipeline was this. Within the assay, amplification of reference gene primers was used to estimate how many nucleated cells each sample contained. Sequence reads were collapsed and filtered to measure the absolute abundance of every unique TCRbeta CDR3 rearrangement. For each sample, productive Simpson clonality was calculated as the square root of Simpson's diversity index across productive rearrangements. TCRdb took this table from immuneACCESS and kept in-frame rearrangements with V and J called. Such tables lack part of the clones; where checked against another copy, unresolved V genes explain under half of the gap, and the rest is unexplained. V and J calls and clone size follow that table, whereas D and trimming were derived from the DNA. This sample has more than 100,000 clones in its table, and around 81% of those were observed once. The ten largest clones take up about 2.3% of the sample.

Collaborating institutions collected whole blood in K2EDTA tubes following their own protocols. For TCRbeta analysis, collaborators shipped samples as frozen whole blood, isolated PBMCs, or DNA extracted from either of those sample types. The sequenced sample consisted of peripheral blood. The V and J segments used are TRBV11-3 and TRBJ2-7; there is no confident call for the D gene. This TCR was recovered from a man aged 65 to 79 with acute or convalescent COVID-19. The DNA reads as follows: TGTGCCAGCAGCTTAGTACAGATGAGCTCCTACGAGCAGTACTTC. This encodes CASSLVQMSSYEQYF.